This T cell receptor beta chain was identified during a study of control samples from healthy donors and cancer patients. Germline values: CDR1 LGHDT, CDR2 YNNKEL (reference sequence). The CDR3 length is 15 residues. Unmatched junction bases numbered 0, after V lost 0 bases and J lost 4 bases. The table lists this clone with a count of one. Method: immunoSEQ multiplex PCR; TCRdb's copy keeps in-frame clones and lacks some. The table shows under 200,000 clones, with roughly 92% occurring only once. The chain combines TRBV3-1 (or the pseudogene TRBV3-2) with TRBJ2-7, with TRBD2 identical over 13 bases. The TCR comes from a woman in her 30s in good health. The specimen was blood. DNA for the CDR3: TGTGCCAGCAGCCAAGAGACTAGCGGGAGGTACGAGCAGTACTTC. This sequence encodes CASSQETSGRYEQYF.